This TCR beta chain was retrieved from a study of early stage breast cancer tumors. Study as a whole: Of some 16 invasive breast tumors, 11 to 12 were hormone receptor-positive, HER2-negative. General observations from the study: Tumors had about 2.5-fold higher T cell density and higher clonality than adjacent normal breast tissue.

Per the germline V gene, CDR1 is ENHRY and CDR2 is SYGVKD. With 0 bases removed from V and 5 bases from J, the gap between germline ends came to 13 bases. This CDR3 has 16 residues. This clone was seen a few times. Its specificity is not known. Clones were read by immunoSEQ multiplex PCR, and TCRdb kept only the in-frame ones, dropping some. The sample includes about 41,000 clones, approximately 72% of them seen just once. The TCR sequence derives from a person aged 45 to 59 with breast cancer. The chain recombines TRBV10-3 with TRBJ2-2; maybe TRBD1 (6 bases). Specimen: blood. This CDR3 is CAISESRQEGTGELFF. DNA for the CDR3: TGTGCCATCAGTGAGTCCCGACAGGAAGGTACCGGGGAGCTGTTTTTT.